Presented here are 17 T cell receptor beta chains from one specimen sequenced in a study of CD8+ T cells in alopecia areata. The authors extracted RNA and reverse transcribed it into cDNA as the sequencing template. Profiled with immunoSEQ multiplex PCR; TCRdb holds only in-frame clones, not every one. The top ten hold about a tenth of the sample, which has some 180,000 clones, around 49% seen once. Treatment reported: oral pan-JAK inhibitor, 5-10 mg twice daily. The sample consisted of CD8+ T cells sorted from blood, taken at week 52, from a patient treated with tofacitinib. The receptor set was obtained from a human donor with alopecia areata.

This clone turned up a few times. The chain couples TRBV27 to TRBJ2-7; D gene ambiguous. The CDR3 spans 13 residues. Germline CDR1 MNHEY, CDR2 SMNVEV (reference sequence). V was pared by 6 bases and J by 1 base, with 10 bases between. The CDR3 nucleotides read TGTGCCAGCAGCCCAACCCGATCCTACGAGCAGTACTTC. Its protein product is CASSPTRSYEQYF.

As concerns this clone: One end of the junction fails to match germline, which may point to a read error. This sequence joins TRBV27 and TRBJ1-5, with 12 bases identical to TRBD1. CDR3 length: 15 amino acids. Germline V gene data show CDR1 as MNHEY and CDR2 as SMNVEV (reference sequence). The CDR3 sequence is CASSQGTGGKQPQHF. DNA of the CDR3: TGTGCCAGCAGTCAGGGGACAGGGGGCAAGCAGCCCCAGCATTTT.

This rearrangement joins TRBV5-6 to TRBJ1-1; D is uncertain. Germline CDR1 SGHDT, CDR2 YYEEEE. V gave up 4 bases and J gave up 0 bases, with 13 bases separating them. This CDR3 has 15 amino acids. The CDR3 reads CASSPRGLLNTEAFF. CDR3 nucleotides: TGTGCCAGCAGCCCACGCGGACTCCTGAACACTGAAGCTTTCTTT.

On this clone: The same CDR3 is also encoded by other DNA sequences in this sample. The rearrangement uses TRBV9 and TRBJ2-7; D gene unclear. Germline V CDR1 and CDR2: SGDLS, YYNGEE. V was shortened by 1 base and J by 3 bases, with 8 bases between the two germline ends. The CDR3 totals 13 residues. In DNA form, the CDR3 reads TGTGCCAGCAGCGTAAATAGTGGCTACGAGCAGTACTTC. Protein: CASSVNSGYEQYF.

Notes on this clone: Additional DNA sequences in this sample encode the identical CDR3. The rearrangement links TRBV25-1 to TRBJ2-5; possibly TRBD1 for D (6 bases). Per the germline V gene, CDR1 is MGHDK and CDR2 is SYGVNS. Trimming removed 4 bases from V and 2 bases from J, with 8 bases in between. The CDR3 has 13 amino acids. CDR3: CASSGTEQETQYF. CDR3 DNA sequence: TGTGCCAGCAGTGGGACAGAGCAAGAGACCCAGTACTTC.

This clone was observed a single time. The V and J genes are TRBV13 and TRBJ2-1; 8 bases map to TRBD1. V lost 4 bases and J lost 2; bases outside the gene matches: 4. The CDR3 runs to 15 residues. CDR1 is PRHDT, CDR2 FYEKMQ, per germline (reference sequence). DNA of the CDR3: TGTGCCAGCAGCTACGACAGGGGCGCCTACAATGAGCAGTTCTTC. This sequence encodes CASSYDRGAYNEQFF.

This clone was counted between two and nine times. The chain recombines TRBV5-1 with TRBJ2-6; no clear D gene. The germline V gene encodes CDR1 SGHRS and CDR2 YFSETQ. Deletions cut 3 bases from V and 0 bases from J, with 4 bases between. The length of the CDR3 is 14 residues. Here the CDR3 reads CASSWDSGANVLTF. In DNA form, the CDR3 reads TGCGCCAGCAGCTGGGACTCTGGGGCCAACGTCCTGACTTTC. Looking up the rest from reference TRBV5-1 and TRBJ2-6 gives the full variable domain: KAGVTQTPRYLIKTRGQQVTLSCSPISGHRSVSWYQQTPGQGLQFLFEYFSETQRNKGNFPGRFSGRQFSNSRSEMNVSTLELGDSALYLCASSWDSGANVLTFGAGSRLTVL.

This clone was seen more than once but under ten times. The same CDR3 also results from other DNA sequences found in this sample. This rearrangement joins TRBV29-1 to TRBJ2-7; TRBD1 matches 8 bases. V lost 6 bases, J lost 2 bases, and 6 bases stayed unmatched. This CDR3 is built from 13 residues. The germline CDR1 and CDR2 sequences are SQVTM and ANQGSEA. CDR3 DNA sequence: TGCAGCGTAGCTACAGGGGGACCCTACGAGCAGTACTTC. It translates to CSVATGGPYEQYF.

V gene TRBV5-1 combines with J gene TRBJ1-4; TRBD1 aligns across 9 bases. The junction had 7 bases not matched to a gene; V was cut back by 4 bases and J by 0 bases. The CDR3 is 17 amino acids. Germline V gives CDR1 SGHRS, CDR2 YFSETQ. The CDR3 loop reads CASSADRGRSTNEKLFF. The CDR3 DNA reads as TGCGCCAGCAGCGCCGACAGGGGGAGGTCAACTAATGAAAAACTGTTTTTT.

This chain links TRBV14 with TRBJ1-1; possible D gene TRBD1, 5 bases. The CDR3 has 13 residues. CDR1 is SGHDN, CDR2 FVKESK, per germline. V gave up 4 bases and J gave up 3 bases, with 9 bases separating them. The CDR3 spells CASSPGTYTEAFF. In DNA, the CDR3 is TGTGCCAGCAGCCCGGGGACTTACACTGAAGCTTTCTTT.

The CDR3 nucleotides are TGTGCCAGCAGCTTGGCCTTGTACACTGAAGCTTTCTTT. Translated: CASSLALYTEAFF. The rearrangement uses TRBV5-6 and TRBJ1-1; D gene unclear. Trimming removed 0 bases at V and 3 bases at J, with 6 bases between. This CDR3 has 13 amino acids. Germline V CDR1 and CDR2: SGHDT, YYEEEE.

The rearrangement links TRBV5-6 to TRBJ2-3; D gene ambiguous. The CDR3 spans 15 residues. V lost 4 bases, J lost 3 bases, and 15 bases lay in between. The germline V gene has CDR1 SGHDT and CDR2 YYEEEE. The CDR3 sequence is CASSRQGFETDTQYF. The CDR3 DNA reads TGTGCCAGCAGCAGACAAGGATTTGAGACAGATACGCAGTATTTT. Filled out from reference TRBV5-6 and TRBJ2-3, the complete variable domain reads DAGVTQSPTHLIKTRGQQVTLRCSPKSGHDTVSWYQQALGQGPQFIFQYYEEEERQRGNFPDRFSGHQFPNYSSELNVNALLLGDSALYLCASSRQGFETDTQYFGPGTRLTVL.

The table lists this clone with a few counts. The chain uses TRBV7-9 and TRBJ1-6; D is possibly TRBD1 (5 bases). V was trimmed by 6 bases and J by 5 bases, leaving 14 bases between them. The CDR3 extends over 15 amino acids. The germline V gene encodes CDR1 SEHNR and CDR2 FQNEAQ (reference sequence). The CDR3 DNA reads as TGTGCCAGCAGGCCCGTATGGGGGGATAATTCACCCCTCCACTTT. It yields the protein CASRPVWGDNSPLHF.

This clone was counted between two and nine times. The CDR3 protein is CASSSTGTYPYEQYF. CDR3 sequence (DNA): TGTGCCAGCAGCTCCACCGGGACATATCCCTACGAGCAGTACTTC. V and J are TRBV7-6 and TRBJ2-7, with D perhaps TRBD1 (6 bases). V lost 4 bases to trimming and J lost 2 bases, with 15 bases between them. This CDR3 region has 15 residues. Germline assignment: CDR1 SGHVS and CDR2 FNYEAQ.

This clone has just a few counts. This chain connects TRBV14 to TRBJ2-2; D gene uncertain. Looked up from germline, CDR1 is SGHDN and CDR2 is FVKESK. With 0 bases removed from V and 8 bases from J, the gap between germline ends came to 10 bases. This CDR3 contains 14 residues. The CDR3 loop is CASSQEQRRGELFF. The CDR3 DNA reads TGTGCCAGCAGCCAAGAACAACGTAGAGGGGAGCTGTTTTTT.

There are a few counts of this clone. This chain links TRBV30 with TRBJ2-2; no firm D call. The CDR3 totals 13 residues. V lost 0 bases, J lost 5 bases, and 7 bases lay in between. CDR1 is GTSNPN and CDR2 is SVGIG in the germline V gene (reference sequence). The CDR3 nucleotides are TGTGCCTGGAGTGTAATGGGAACCGGGGAGCTGTTTTTT. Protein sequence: CAWSVMGTGELFF. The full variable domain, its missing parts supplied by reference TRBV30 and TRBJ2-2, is SQTIHQWPATLVQPVGSPLSLECTVEGTSNPNLYWYRQAAGRGLQLLFYSVGIGQISSEVPQNLSASRPQDRQFILSSKKLLLSDSGFYLCAWSVMGTGELFFGEGSRLTVL.

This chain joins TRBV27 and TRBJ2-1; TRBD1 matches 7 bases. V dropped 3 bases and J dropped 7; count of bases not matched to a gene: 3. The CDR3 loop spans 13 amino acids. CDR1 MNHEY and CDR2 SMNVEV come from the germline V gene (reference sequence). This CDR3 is CASSFDRDNEQFF. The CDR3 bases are TGTGCCAGCAGTTTCGACAGGGATAATGAGCAGTTCTTC.